The 9 T cell receptor beta chains listed next were all sequenced from one sample in a study of regulatory T cells in long-lasting Graves disease. As to time point: newly diagnosed GD, antithyroid drugs for less than 3 months. PBMC RNA served as the TCR library source. Arm-PCR with iRepertoire HTBI primers amplified the CDR3 regions for these TCR beta libraries. Each CDR3 protein gets one entry after TCRdb re-called the multiplex PCR reads with MiXCR. This table has approximately 490,000 distinct CDR3 sequences, roughly 16% appearing once. These data are also associated with another study on T cells in Graves' hyperthyroidism and ophthalmopathy.

This material consisted of peripheral blood mononuclear cells (PBMCs), taken at new diagnosis, from a patient treated with antithyroid drugs. The origin of the receptors is a man between 35 and 55 years old with Graves disease.

This clonotype occurred many times. The chain uses TRBV9 and TRBJ2-3, with unresolved D. V was clipped by 0 bases and J by 1 base, with 9 bases between them. From germline, CDR1 is SGDLS and CDR2 YYNGEE. There are 15 residues in the CDR3. CDR3 amino acids: CASSVGVVGTDTQYF. As DNA, the CDR3 is TGTGCCAGCAGCGTAGGAGTCGTGGGCACAGATACGCAGTATTTT. Supplemented by reference TRBV9 and TRBJ2-3, the full variable domain reads DSGVTQTPKHLITATGQRVTLRCSPRSGDLSVYWYQQSLDQGLQFLIQYYNGEERAKGNILERFSAQQFPDLHSELNLSSLELGDSALYFCASSVGVVGTDTQYFGPGTRLTVL.

V usage is TRBV10-3 and J usage is TRBJ1-2; 10 nucleotides match TRBD1. From germline, CDR1 is ENHRY and CDR2 SYGVKD. This CDR3 has 12 amino acids. V was clipped by 6 bases and J by 12 bases; unmatched bases: 7. In DNA form, the CDR3 reads TGTGCCATCAGGACAGGGGGCAAGGGCCACACCTTC. This sequence encodes CAIRTGGKGHTF.

This clonotype was detected many times. J is TRBJ2-3 and V is TRBV20-1, with D perhaps matching TRBD1 (5 bases). CDR3 length equals 14 residues. Germline loops: CDR1 DFQATT, CDR2 SNEGSKA (reference sequence). With 6 bases removed from V and 1 base from J, the gap between germline ends came to 14 bases. CDR3 amino acids: CSAQTVVGTDTQYF. The DNA for the CDR3 is TGCAGTGCCCAGACAGTGGTTGGCACAGATACGCAGTATTTT.

This clonotype was counted ten times or more. CDR3 protein: CASSSLVAQFF. The CDR3 nucleotides read TGTGCCAGCAGTTCCCTAGTGGCGCAGTTCTTC. The rearrangement joins TRBV6-2 or TRBV6-3 to TRBJ2-1; D remains unclear. The CDR3 is 11 residues long. Germline loops: CDR1 MNHEY, CDR2 SVGEGT. The V end lost 4 bases, the J end lost 12 bases, and 10 bases lay between the germline ends.

This clonotype has ten or more counts. The V and J genes are TRBV12-3 or TRBV12-4 and TRBJ2-2; D unresolved. The V and J ends lost 6 bases and 1 base respectively, with 15 bases between them. The CDR3 length is 16 residues. The CDR3 region is CASSPPAALNTGELFF. CDR3 coding DNA: TGTGCCAGCAGCCCTCCCGCGGCGTTGAACACCGGGGAGCTGTTTTTT.

This clonotype was picked up many times. The chain uses TRBV11-3 and TRBJ2-2; D might be TRBD1 or TRBD2, each matching 5 bases. Germline lookup yields CDR1 SGHNT and CDR2 YENEEA. The CDR3 has 15 amino acids. The V end was cut by 5 bases, the J end by 4 bases, with 14 bases between. The CDR3 DNA reads TGTGCCAGCAGCCCGGTGGGGACGGCCACCGGGGAGCTGTTTTTT. Its protein is CASSPVGTATGELFF.

V usage is TRBV11-2 and J usage is TRBJ2-3, with TRBD2 identical over 14 bases. Looked up from germline, CDR1 is SGHAT and CDR2 is FQNNGV. The CDR3 has 18 amino acids. V shed 5 bases and J 3 bases; nucleotides not matched to a gene: 10. The CDR3, as DNA: TGTGCCAGCAGCGCCCCGGGACTAGCGGGAGTTGGTACAGATACGCAGTATTTT. Translated: CASSAPGLAGVGTDTQYF. The variable domain in full, completed from reference TRBV11-2 and TRBJ2-3, reads EAGVAQSPRYKIIEKRQSVAFWCNPISGHATLYWYQQILGQGPKLLIQFQNNGVVDDSQLPKDRFSAERLKGVDSTLKIQPAKLEDSAVYLCASSAPGLAGVGTDTQYFGPGTRLTVL.

There are many counts of this clonotype. The V call is TRBV20-1, the J call TRBJ1-6; 9 bases fit TRBD1. CDR3 length equals 15 residues. The ends lost 6 bases at V and 7 bases at J; junction bases unmatched: 10. Germline CDR1 is DFQATT and CDR2 is SNEGSKA (reference sequence). The CDR3 reads CSALPDRGRNSPLHF. The DNA for the CDR3 is TGCAGTGCCTTGCCCGACAGGGGGAGGAATTCACCCCTCCACTTT.

Many counts were recorded for this clonotype. The J gene is TRBJ2-1, the V gene TRBV6-1; 7 nucleotides agree with TRBD1. Unmatched junction bases numbered 9, after V lost 6 bases and J lost 7 bases. CDR3 length: 14 amino acids. The germline V gene has CDR1 MNHNS and CDR2 SASEGT. CDR3 residues: CASRGTVRMNEQFF. CDR3 bases: TGTGCCAGCAGGGGGACAGTGAGAATGAATGAGCAGTTCTTC.